These 31 T cell receptor beta chains originate from one sample sequenced in a study of shared T cell receptors in the human thymus. Only in-frame clones appear in the TCRdb table, and some are missing; sequencing was by immunoSEQ multiplex PCR. The top ten clones hold about 0.01% of a sample with hundreds of thousands of clones, approximately 87% of them seen once. The same data also went into a second study, on human thymus T cells.

Sequenced sample: thymocytes. These receptors were collected from a boy younger than two with a congenital heart defect.

The gene calls are TRBV6-5 and TRBJ1-1; unclear D gene. The V gene's germline CDR1 is MNHEY and CDR2 SVGAGI. The V end was cut by 10 bases, the J end by 2 bases, with 14 bases between. The CDR3 is made up of 13 amino acids. Written as DNA, the CDR3 is TGTGCCACTCACCCGGGAAAAAACACTGAAGCTTTCTTT. As protein: CATHPGKNTEAFF.

The J gene is TRBJ1-4, the V gene TRBV15; 11 nucleotides match TRBD1. From germline, CDR1 is LNHNV and CDR2 YYDKDF (reference sequence). The CDR3 has 16 residues. Trimming cost V 3 bases and J 3 bases; bases outside gene matches: 3. CDR3 DNA sequence: TGTGCCACCAGCAGGGACAGGGGGCACGCTAATGAAAAACTGTTTTTT. The encoded protein is CATSRDRGHANEKLFF.

The rearrangement links TRBV2 to TRBJ1-4, with 8 nucleotides matching TRBD1. With V trimmed by 9 bases and J by 0 bases, 9 bases remained unmatched. The CDR3 contains 16 residues. Per germline, CDR1 SNHLY and CDR2 FYNNEI. The CDR3 loop reads CARGGQVLTTNEKLFF. The CDR3 DNA follows: TGTGCCAGGGGGGGACAGGTCCTCACAACTAATGAAAAACTGTTTTTT.

This chain links TRBV27 with TRBJ2-2; possibly TRBD1 for D (5 bases). From germline, CDR1 is MNHEY and CDR2 SMNVEV (reference sequence). V lost 6 bases and J 8 bases, leaving 13 bases between the germline ends. The CDR3 extends over 13 amino acids. In DNA form, the CDR3 reads TGTGCCAGCAGCTATCAGGGTTTTGGGGAGCTGTTTTTT. Translation gives CASSYQGFGELFF.

The chain couples TRBV12-5 to TRBJ2-7; TRBD1 matches at 8 bases. CDR1 LGHNT and CDR2 FRNRAP come from the germline V gene. This CDR3 has 14 amino acids. The junction had 3 bases not matched to a gene; V was cut back by 1 base and J by 4 bases. CDR3 bases: TGTGCTAGTGGTTTGGGACAGGGGAGATACGAGCAGTACTTC. It encodes CASGLGQGRYEQYF.

This clone occurred once. The chain couples TRBV6-5 to TRBJ2-5; 10 nucleotides agree with TRBD2. The CDR3 totals 15 residues. The germline V gene has CDR1 MNHEY and CDR2 SVGAGI. V was pared by 5 bases and J by 5 bases, with 8 bases of the junction left unmatched. The CDR3 protein is CASSTEREGRETQYF. The CDR3 DNA reads TGTGCCAGCAGTACGGAGCGGGAGGGCCGGGAGACCCAGTACTTC.

This clone came up a few times. This chain uses TRBV30 with TRBJ1-5; 12 bases line up with TRBD1. The V segment lost 5 bases and the J segment 1 base; nucleotides outside the gene matches: 3. Per germline, CDR1 GTSNPN and CDR2 SVGIG (reference sequence). CDR3 length equals 15 residues. CDR3 sequence: CAWSGQGASNQPQHF. The CDR3 DNA is TGTGCCTGGTCGGGACAGGGGGCGAGCAATCAGCCCCAGCATTTT.

This clone was observed once. The chain joins TRBV4-2 to TRBJ2-5; 8 positions agree with TRBD2. The CDR3 is made up of 18 amino acids. Germline V gene sequence: CDR1 LGHNA, CDR2 YNFKEQ. The ends lost 4 bases at V and 1 base at J; junction bases unmatched: 14. The CDR3 region has the DNA TGTGCCAGCAGCCCTGGTAATACTAGCGGAAAACTCCAAGAGACCCAGTACTTC. Amino acids: CASSPGNTSGKLQETQYF.

The chain is built from TRBV28 and TRBJ2-7; D possibly corresponds to TRBD1 (6 bases). Germline CDR1 reads MDHEN; CDR2 reads SYDVKM. CDR3 size: 14 residues. Trimming cost V 1 base and J 6 bases, with 13 bases left between them. The CDR3 spells CASSLSRGKAEQYF. The CDR3 DNA reads as TGTGCCAGCAGTTTATCGAGGGGGAAAGCCGAGCAGTACTTC.

The chain couples TRBV5-3 to TRBJ1-1; D possibly corresponds to TRBD1 (5 bases). TRBV5-3 is labeled an ORF, and its function is uncertain. The CDR3 is 11 amino acids. Trimming took off 8 bases at V and 1 base at J, with 6 bases between the two ends. The CDR3 reads CARTANTEAFF. CDR3 nucleotides: TGTGCCAGGACAGCGAACACTGAAGCTTTCTTT.

The genes are TRBV28 and TRBJ1-2; 9 bases are a match to TRBD1. This CDR3 region has 14 residues. Per the germline V gene, CDR1 is MDHEN and CDR2 is SYDVKM. V lost 7 bases and J lost 2; bases outside the gene matches: 5. The CDR3 is CASMRTGVNYGYTF. DNA of the CDR3: TGTGCCAGCATGAGGACAGGGGTCAACTATGGCTACACCTTC.

The chain uses TRBV7-9 and TRBJ2-5; D unresolved. Germline CDR1 reads SEHNR; CDR2 reads FQNEAQ (reference sequence). The CDR3 totals 13 residues. V shed 2 bases and J shed 2 bases, with 6 bases lying between them. The CDR3 DNA reads TGTGCCAGCAGCTTAAGGCGGCAAGAGACCCAGTACTTC. This codes for CASSLRRQETQYF.

V is TRBV19 and J is TRBJ1-5; 7 bases map to TRBD1. CDR3 length equals 17 residues. Germline CDR1 reads LNHDA; CDR2 reads SQIVND (reference sequence). V gave up 7 bases and J gave up 0 bases; unmatched junction bases: 12. CDR3 nucleotide sequence: TGTGCCAGTACCGACAGGGAGTGGAGAAATAGCAATCAGCCCCAGCATTTT. This translates into CASTDREWRNSNQPQHF. The full variable domain, completed using reference TRBV19 and TRBJ1-5, is DGGITQSPKYLFRKEGQNVTLSCEQNLNHDAMYWYRQDPGQGLRLIYYSQIVNDFQKGDIAEGYSVSREKKESFPLTVTSAQKNPTAFYLCASTDREWRNSNQPQHFGDGTRLSIL.

V usage is TRBV7-9 and J usage is TRBJ2-7, with D possibly TRBD1 on 6 matching bases. The V gene lost 1 base and the J gene lost 2 bases, with 15 bases spanning the gap. This CDR3 is built from 16 residues. Germline CDR1 is SEHNR and CDR2 is FQNEAQ (reference sequence). CDR3 bases: TGTGCCAGCAGCTTAGGAGACAGGAAAACCCCCTACGAGCAGTACTTC. Its protein is CASSLGDRKTPYEQYF.

This clone was seen only once. This sequence joins TRBV7-9 and TRBJ1-1; D gene unclear. Looked up from germline, CDR1 is SEHNR and CDR2 is FQNEAQ (reference sequence). The CDR3 has 12 amino acids. Trimming shortened V by 8 bases and J by 0 bases, and 7 bases separated the two germline ends. CDR3 DNA sequence: TGTGCCAGCCCAACAATGAACACTGAAGCTTTCTTT. It is translated as CASPTMNTEAFF.

This rearrangement joins TRBV7-6 to TRBJ1-5, with D maybe TRBD1 (6 bases). The CDR3 covers 14 residues. The germline V gene has CDR1 SGHVS and CDR2 FNYEAQ. Between the trimmed V and J ends, which lost 11 bases and 4 bases, there was a span of 18 bases. The CDR3 DNA sequence: TGTGCCGGACAGAACGGGACCCATAATCAGCCCCAGCATTTT. This gives the protein CAGQNGTHNQPQHF.

The gene calls are TRBV29-1 and TRBJ1-2; D possibly corresponds to TRBD1 (5 bases). The germline V gene has CDR1 SQVTM and CDR2 ANQGSEA. Trimming removed 7 bases from V and 4 bases from J, with 10 bases in between. This CDR3 comprises 11 residues. The CDR3 here is CSAKGFYGYTF. DNA for the CDR3: TGCAGCGCCAAGGGGTTCTATGGCTACACCTTC.

The chain couples TRBV7-2 to TRBJ2-5, with 8 bases matching TRBD1. The germline gives CDR1 SGHTA, CDR2 FQGNSA. V shed 1 base, J shed 5 bases, and the junction held 6 bases outside the gene matches. This CDR3 is 15 amino acids long. DNA for the CDR3: TGTGCCAGCAGCTTAGTGCAGGGGGCGAAGGAGACCCAGTACTTC. Amino acids: CASSLVQGAKETQYF.

The genes are TRBV12-5 and TRBJ2-1; 10 bases fit TRBD2. V lost 1 base to trimming and J lost 3 bases; unmatched junction nucleotides: 9. This CDR3 region has 18 residues. Germline V gives CDR1 LGHNT, CDR2 FRNRAP. The CDR3 sequence: CASGLEKSGTSDYNEQFF. The CDR3 DNA sequence: TGTGCTAGTGGTTTGGAGAAGAGCGGGACTAGCGACTACAATGAGCAGTTCTTC.

The V call is TRBV5-8, the J call TRBJ2-2; tentative D call: TRBD1 (6 bases). The CDR3 extends over 14 amino acids. Looked up from germline, CDR1 is SGHTS and CDR2 is YDEGEE. V gave up 2 bases and J gave up 6 bases, with 11 bases separating them. This CDR3 is CASSLRGSAGELFF. The CDR3 DNA is TGTGCCAGCAGCTTAAGGGGGTCCGCCGGGGAGCTGTTTTTT.

The chain uses TRBV5-6 and TRBJ1-2; D is undetermined. V lost 1 base and J 3 bases, leaving 7 bases between the germline ends. This CDR3 has 13 residues. Per the germline V gene, CDR1 is SGHDT and CDR2 is YYEEEE. Here the CDR3 DNA reads TGTGCCAGCAGCTTGATCCCGGACTATGGCTACACCTTC. This encodes CASSLIPDYGYTF.

The chain has TRBV5-4 and TRBJ1-5; no firm D call. Trimming pared 0 bases from V and 7 bases from J, leaving 17 bases between. Germline CDR1 reads SGHNT; CDR2 reads YYREEE (reference sequence). The CDR3 spans 16 residues. This CDR3 is CASSLVAAGRGQPQHF. CDR3 sequence (DNA): TGTGCCAGCAGCTTGGTAGCGGCAGGAAGAGGACAGCCCCAGCATTTT.

J is TRBJ2-7 and V is TRBV6-6; the match to TRBD2 covers 10 bases. The germline V gene has CDR1 MNHNY and CDR2 SVGAGI (reference sequence). The V gene end was trimmed by 4 bases and the J gene end by 7 bases; junction bases not matched to a gene: 10. The CDR3 totals 15 residues. The CDR3 region has the DNA TGTGCCAGCAGTTCCCGGCTAGCGGGAGTCGGAGAGCAGTACTTC. Encoded protein: CASSSRLAGVGEQYF.

The gene calls are TRBV27 and TRBJ1-1; 9 nucleotides agree with TRBD1. CDR3 size: 14 residues. With 4 bases clipped from V and 1 base from J, the junction kept 1 base outside the gene matches. Germline assignment: CDR1 MNHEY and CDR2 SMNVEV (reference sequence). CDR3: CASSSGQGNTEAFF. In DNA form, the CDR3 reads TGTGCCAGCAGTTCGGGACAGGGGAACACTGAAGCTTTCTTT.

The CDR3, as DNA: TGTGCCAGCAGCCGACAGGGGAAACGGACTAGCACAGATACGCAGTATTTT. Protein product: CASSRQGKRTSTDTQYF. The chain couples TRBV27 to TRBJ2-3; TRBD1 aligns across 8 bases. The CDR3 loop spans 17 amino acids. With V trimmed by 6 bases and J by 0 bases, 11 bases remained unmatched. Germline V gene sequence: CDR1 MNHEY, CDR2 SMNVEV (reference sequence).

The count of this clone is one. This sequence joins TRBV4-2 and TRBJ2-7, with a tentative D call TRBD2 (6 bases). V was cut by 1 base and J by 7 bases, with 17 bases left in between. Per the germline V gene, CDR1 is LGHNA and CDR2 is YNFKEQ. This CDR3 has 15 residues. In nucleotides, the CDR3 is TGTGCCAGCAGCCAAGTCGAGCGGGCCCTTCGTGAGCAGTACTTC. Translation: CASSQVERALREQYF.

The chain joins TRBV20-1 to TRBJ2-1; D is undetermined. CDR1 is DFQATT, CDR2 SNEGSKA, per germline (reference sequence). Trimming stripped 6 bases from V and 9 bases from J, with 12 bases between. CDR3 length: 11 residues. CDR3 DNA sequence: TGCAGTGCCCCACGACGCGGTGAGCAGTTCTTC. Its protein product is CSAPRRGEQFF.

The rearrangement uses TRBV29-1 and TRBJ1-1, with a weak D call TRBD1 (5 bases). The CDR3 contains 13 residues. The V gene's germline CDR1 is SQVTM and CDR2 ANQGSEA. Trimming took off 4 bases at V and 5 bases at J, with 14 bases between the two ends. CDR3 amino acids: CSVGDSLRTEAFF. CDR3 nucleotide sequence: TGCAGCGTTGGCGACAGCCTTCGGACTGAAGCTTTCTTT. The full variable domain, with the rest looked up from reference TRBV29-1 and TRBJ1-1, is SAVISQKPSRDICQRGTSLTIQCQVDSQVTMMFWYRQQPGQSLTLIATANQGSEATYESGFVIDKFPISRPNLTFSTLTVSNMSPEDSSIYLCSVGDSLRTEAFFGQGTRLTVV.

The chain recombines TRBV25-1 with TRBJ2-3; 9 nucleotides agree with TRBD2. CDR1 MGHDK and CDR2 SYGVNS come from the germline V gene. V shed 4 bases and J 3 bases; nucleotides not matched to a gene: 5. The CDR3 totals 15 residues. CDR3 DNA: TGTGCCAGCAGTGGTAATAGCGGGAGAACAGATACGCAGTATTTT. Translation: CASSGNSGRTDTQYF.

This clone has just one count. The gene calls are TRBV5-1 and TRBJ2-7; the D gene is possibly TRBD1 (6 bases). V lost 0 bases and J lost 3, with 7 bases in between. The germline gives CDR1 SGHRS, CDR2 YFSETQ. CDR3 length: 13 residues. The CDR3 sequence: CASSLDRDYEQYF. CDR3 DNA sequence: TGCGCCAGCAGCTTGGACAGGGACTACGAGCAGTACTTC. Drawing the rest from reference TRBV5-1 and TRBJ2-7, the complete variable domain is KAGVTQTPRYLIKTRGQQVTLSCSPISGHRSVSWYQQTPGQGLQFLFEYFSETQRNKGNFPGRFSGRQFSNSRSEMNVSTLELGDSALYLCASSLDRDYEQYFGPGTRLTVT.

The chain has TRBV28 and TRBJ2-3, with D possibly TRBD2 on 5 matching bases. Germline V gene data show CDR1 as MDHEN and CDR2 as SYDVKM. Trimming took 1 base from V and 3 from J, leaving 8 bases between them. The CDR3 contains 14 residues. CDR3 nucleotides: TGTGCCAGCAGTTTATTGCTAGCTACAGATACGCAGTATTTT. It yields the protein CASSLLLATDTQYF.